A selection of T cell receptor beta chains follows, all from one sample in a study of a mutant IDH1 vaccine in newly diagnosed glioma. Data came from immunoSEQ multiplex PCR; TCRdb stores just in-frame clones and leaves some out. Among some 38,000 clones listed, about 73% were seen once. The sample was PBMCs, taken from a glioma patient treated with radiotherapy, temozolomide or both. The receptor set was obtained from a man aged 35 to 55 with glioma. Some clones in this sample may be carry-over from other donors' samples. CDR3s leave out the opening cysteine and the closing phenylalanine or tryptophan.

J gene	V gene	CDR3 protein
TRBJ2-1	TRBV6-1	ANRDSQSSYNEQF
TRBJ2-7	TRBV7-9	ASSSRGPYEQY
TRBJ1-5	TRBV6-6	ASSYRATSNQPQH
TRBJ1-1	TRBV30	AWNGGRSVAF
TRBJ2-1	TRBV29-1	SVGGGGPHNEQF
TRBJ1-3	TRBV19	ASSIGTGQNTIY
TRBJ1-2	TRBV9	ASSVGLQGISYGYT
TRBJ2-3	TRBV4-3	ASSQALAVGADTQY
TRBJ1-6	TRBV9	ASSVGGGGNDGSPLH
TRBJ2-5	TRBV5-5	ASRDTSGGSIETQY
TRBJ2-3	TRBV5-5	ASSTGGQGDTQY
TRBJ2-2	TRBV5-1	ASSLAGPPGTGELF
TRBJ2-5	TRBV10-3	AVGPNQETQY
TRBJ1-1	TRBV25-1	ASSEAWGGGSQTEAF
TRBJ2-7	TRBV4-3	ASSQDIGTGVSEQY
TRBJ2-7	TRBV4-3	ASSQDPTSGGYEQY
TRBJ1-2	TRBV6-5	ATLERGTPNYGYT
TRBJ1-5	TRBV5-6	ASSLADRTSGPQH
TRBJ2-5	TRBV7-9	ASSSAFRETQY
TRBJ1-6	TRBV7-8	ASSLWTGFSPLH
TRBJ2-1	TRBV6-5	ASSYDNNEQF
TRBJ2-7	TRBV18	ASSPGEHEQY
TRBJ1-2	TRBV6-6	ASSYGTMNYGYT
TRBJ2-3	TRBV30	AWSVPGAMKWSTDTQY
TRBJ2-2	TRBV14	ASRAIGPTGELF
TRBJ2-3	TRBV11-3	ASSLGRNTQY
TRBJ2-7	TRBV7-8	ASSLSGVPYEQY
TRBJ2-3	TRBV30	AWSGGSPTDTQY